The 27 T cell receptor beta chains reported below all come from one sample, sequenced in a study of OX40 agonist ivuxolimab in advanced cancers. TCRdb's copy holds only in-frame clones and misses some; the assay was immunoSEQ multiplex PCR. The table shows around 60,000 clones, with approximately 90% occurring only once. Material: CD4+ or CD8+ T cells sorted from blood, obtained in a trial of the OX40 agonist ivuxolimab. All receptors come from an adult with an advanced solid tumor such as melanoma, head and neck, liver or kidney cancer.

The chain is built from TRBV29-1 and TRBJ2-7; possibly TRBD1 for D (6 bases). CDR1 and CDR2 from the germline V gene are SQVTM and ANQGSEA. The CDR3 spans 15 residues. With 6 bases removed from V and 6 bases from J, the gap between germline ends came to 24 bases. The CDR3 here is CSVGASALLGVEQYF. In DNA form, the CDR3 reads TGCAGCGTGGGGGCGAGCGCTCTACTAGGGGTCGAGCAGTACTTC.

This chain links TRBV28 with TRBJ2-5; 15 bases agree with TRBD2. Trimming removed 6 bases from V and 4 bases from J; junction bases left unmatched: 15. The CDR3 loop spans 19 amino acids. Germline V gene data show CDR1 as MDHEN and CDR2 as SYDVKM. CDR3 in amino acids: CASSHKTRTSGRAPETQYF. As DNA, the CDR3 is TGTGCCAGCAGCCACAAAACTCGGACTAGCGGGAGGGCCCCAGAGACCCAGTACTTC. Drawing the rest from reference TRBV28 and TRBJ2-5, the complete variable domain is DVKVTQSSRYLVKRTGEKVFLECVQDMDHENMFWYRQDPGLGLRLIYFSYDVKMKEKGDIPEGYSVSREKKERFSLILESASTNQTSMYLCASSHKTRTSGRAPETQYFGPGTRLLVL.

The chain joins TRBV28 to TRBJ1-2; 8 bases are shared with TRBD1. V lost 10 bases and J lost 8; bases outside the gene matches: 15. This CDR3 region has 14 residues. The germline gives CDR1 MDHEN, CDR2 SYDVKM. CDR3: CATNMEQGVFGYTF. The CDR3, as DNA: TGTGCCACCAATATGGAACAGGGGGTTTTCGGCTACACCTTC.

The chain is built from TRBV6-1 and TRBJ2-1, with 7 bases lining up with TRBD1. CDR3 length: 15 residues. CDR1 and CDR2 (germline): MNHNS, SASEGT. V lost 2 bases and J lost 8; bases outside the gene matches: 9. CDR3 loop: CASSERQGEYHEQFF. The CDR3 DNA follows: TGTGCCAGCAGTGAACGTCAGGGGGAGTATCATGAGCAGTTCTTC.

J is TRBJ1-4 and V is TRBV9; 10 bases are shared with TRBD1. Germline assignment: CDR1 SGDLS and CDR2 YYNGEE. The CDR3 spans 16 residues. The junction had 6 bases not matched to a gene; V was cut back by 0 bases and J by 7 bases. The CDR3, as DNA: TGTGCCAGCAGCGTAGAGGGGGGACAGGGGCGTGAAAAACTGTTTTTT. Translated, it gives CASSVEGGQGREKLFF.

A remark on this clone: Different DNA sequences within this sample yield the same CDR3. The rearrangement joins TRBV13 to TRBJ2-1, with a possible D match to TRBD2 (6 bases). V lost 9 bases and J lost 3, with 15 bases in between. From germline, CDR1 is PRHDT and CDR2 FYEKMQ (reference sequence). The CDR3 has 14 residues. Here the CDR3 reads CASSPGTHYNEQFF. CDR3 coding DNA: TGTGCCAGTAGCCCCGGGACTCACTACAATGAGCAGTTCTTC.

This chain joins TRBV27 and TRBJ1-5; no definite D call. Germline loops: CDR1 MNHEY, CDR2 SMNVEV (reference sequence). CDR3 length equals 14 residues. Trimming shortened V by 8 bases and J by 0 bases, and 11 bases separated the two germline ends. The CDR3, as DNA: TGTGCCAGCGCAAAAGGTTATAGCAATCAGCCCCAGCATTTT. This codes for CASAKGYSNQPQHF.

V is TRBV28 and J is TRBJ1-2; 7 positions agree with TRBD1. The junction had 16 bases not matched to a gene; V was cut back by 6 bases and J by 3 bases. The CDR3 totals 17 residues. Germline lookup yields CDR1 MDHEN and CDR2 SYDVKM. This CDR3 reads CASSPLIRGLVDYGYTF. The DNA of the CDR3 is TGTGCCAGCAGCCCCTTGATTAGGGGGCTAGTTGACTATGGCTACACCTTC.

The CDR3 region is CASSLGGRGLAGVGEQYF. The CDR3 bases are TGTGCCAGCAGCTTAGGGGGAAGGGGCCTAGCGGGAGTGGGCGAGCAGTACTTC. V and J are TRBV7-2 and TRBJ2-7; TRBD2 matches at 10 bases. V gave up 1 base and J gave up 6 bases; unmatched junction bases: 15. Germline loops: CDR1 SGHTA, CDR2 FQGNSA. The CDR3 sequence is 18 residues long.

In this sample, this clone turned up once. The CDR3, as DNA: TGTGCCAGCAGTTCGTTTTCAATGAACACTGAAGCTTTCTTT. It yields the protein CASSSFSMNTEAFF. The gene calls are TRBV28 and TRBJ1-1; D is undetermined. Trimming pared 4 bases from V and 0 bases from J, leaving 9 bases between. CDR1 MDHEN and CDR2 SYDVKM come from the germline V gene. This CDR3 has 14 amino acids. The whole variable domain, filled in from reference TRBV28 and TRBJ1-1, reads DVKVTQSSRYLVKRTGEKVFLECVQDMDHENMFWYRQDPGLGLRLIYFSYDVKMKEKGDIPEGYSVSREKKERFSLILESASTNQTSMYLCASSSFSMNTEAFFGQGTRLTVV.

The V and J genes are TRBV7-6 and TRBJ2-1; 10 nucleotides line up with TRBD2. CDR1 SGHVS and CDR2 FNYEAQ come from the germline V gene. V dropped 0 bases and J dropped 4; count of bases not matched to a gene: 12. CDR3 length: 19 residues. CDR3 loop: CASSLAPNVKTSGYNEQFF. CDR3 bases: TGTGCCAGCAGCTTAGCGCCCAATGTAAAGACTAGCGGGTACAATGAGCAGTTCTTC.

The chain is built from TRBV7-9 and TRBJ1-5; TRBD1 agrees at 8 bases. There are 14 residues in the CDR3. Germline CDR1 reads SEHNR; CDR2 reads FQNEAQ (reference sequence). With V trimmed by 4 bases and J by 2 bases, 1 base remained unmatched. This chain's CDR3 is CASSSDRGNQPQHF. CDR3 nucleotide sequence: TGTGCCAGCAGCTCGGACAGGGGCAATCAGCCCCAGCATTTT.

The rearrangement joins TRBV5-6 to TRBJ1-5; D gene ambiguous. Trimming left V 4 bases short and J 4 bases short, with 12 bases between. The CDR3 totals 14 residues. Germline lookup yields CDR1 SGHDT and CDR2 YYEEEE. The CDR3 region is CASSQLAKNQPQHF. For the CDR3, the DNA is TGTGCCAGCAGCCAACTCGCGAAAAATCAGCCCCAGCATTTT.

The V and J genes are TRBV27 and TRBJ2-1; 7 bases match TRBD2. Germline CDR1 MNHEY, CDR2 SMNVEV (reference sequence). The junction had 4 bases not matched to a gene; V was cut back by 0 bases and J by 2 bases. The CDR3 loop spans 16 amino acids. For the CDR3, the DNA is TGTGCCAGCAGTTTATCCGCGGGAGCAACCTACAATGAGCAGTTCTTC. It codes for CASSLSAGATYNEQFF.

The V gene is TRBV9, the J gene TRBJ1-1; a weak D match, TRBD1 (5 bases). V was shortened by 3 bases and J by 1 base, with 7 bases between the two germline ends. Germline V CDR1 and CDR2: SGDLS, YYNGEE. The CDR3 loop spans 13 amino acids. CDR3 amino acids: CASSAGGNTEAFF. CDR3 sequence (DNA): TGTGCCAGCAGCGCCGGGGGGAACACTGAAGCTTTCTTT.

The chain has TRBV7-9 and TRBJ2-5; D is perhaps TRBD1 (6 bases). Trimming took 2 bases from V and 3 from J, leaving 16 bases between them. This CDR3 has 16 residues. The germline V gene has CDR1 SEHNR and CDR2 FQNEAQ (reference sequence). Here the CDR3 DNA reads TGTGCCAGCAGCTTAAGAGTGGGGGCCCTCGAAGAGACCCAGTACTTC. Its protein is CASSLRVGALEETQYF.

This chain connects TRBV5-5 to TRBJ2-1; D is ambiguous. The V end was cut by 3 bases, the J end by 4 bases, with 2 bases between. The CDR3 covers 11 residues. Germline V gene sequence: CDR1 SGHKS, CDR2 YYEKEE (reference sequence). In nucleotides, the CDR3 is TGTGCCAGCAGCTATTACAATGAGCAGTTCTTC. Translating it yields CASSYYNEQFF.

This chain connects TRBV7-3 to TRBJ2-3; D is possibly TRBD1 (6 bases). The V gene's germline CDR1 is SGHTA and CDR2 FQGTGA. V gave up 3 bases and J gave up 2 bases, with 12 bases separating them. CDR3 length: 15 residues. As DNA, the CDR3 is TGTGCCAGCAGCTTTTCAGGGGTTGACACAGATACGCAGTATTTT. Residues: CASSFSGVDTDTQYF.

The chain links TRBV27 to TRBJ2-2; D uncertain. V was shortened by 3 bases and J by 1 base, with 6 bases between the two germline ends. CDR1 is MNHEY, CDR2 SMNVEV, per germline (reference sequence). This CDR3 comprises 14 residues. For the CDR3, the DNA is TGTGCCAGCAGTTTGCTACAGAACACCGGGGAGCTGTTTTTT. This translates into CASSLLQNTGELFF.

V usage is TRBV5-1 and J usage is TRBJ2-1, with D maybe TRBD1 (6 bases). This CDR3 is built from 14 residues. Germline CDR1 is SGHRS and CDR2 is YFSETQ. The V end lost 3 bases, the J end lost 8 bases, and 15 bases lay between the germline ends. The CDR3 DNA reads TGCGCCAGCAGCTCAGGGGCCGGGCTCGATGAGCAGTTCTTC. Its protein is CASSSGAGLDEQFF.

The genes are TRBV6-5 and TRBJ2-5; no definite D call. The J call is uncertain, as TRBJ2-7 better fits the DNA end. Germline CDR1 is MNHEY and CDR2 is SVGAGI. CDR3 length: 12 residues. The CDR3 coding sequence is TGTGCCAGCAGGAAAAGTTCCTACGAGCAGTACTTC. Translating gives CASRKSSYEQYF.

This chain joins TRBV27 and TRBJ2-1; D perhaps matches TRBD1 (5 bases). This CDR3 has 14 amino acids. Trimming removed 3 bases from V and 8 bases from J, with 14 bases in between. Germline assignment: CDR1 MNHEY and CDR2 SMNVEV (reference sequence). Here the CDR3 reads CASSFQGLMDEQFF. In nucleotides, the CDR3 is TGTGCCAGCAGTTTTCAGGGTTTGATGGATGAGCAGTTCTTC.

V usage is TRBV4-3 and J usage is TRBJ2-1; TRBD2 matches 12 bases. The CDR3 covers 18 residues. The V gene end was trimmed by 0 bases and the J gene end by 5 bases; junction bases not matched to a gene: 8. Germline CDR1 is LGHNA and CDR2 is YSLEER. The CDR3 loop is CASSQEILAGGFDNEQFF. The DNA for the CDR3 is TGCGCCAGCAGCCAAGAGATCCTAGCGGGAGGGTTTGACAATGAGCAGTTCTTC.

As DNA, the CDR3 is TGTGCCAGTAGTATGCCCGGGGTAAACTATGGCTACACCTTC. Its translation: CASSMPGVNYGYTF. The chain couples TRBV19 to TRBJ1-2; D is ambiguous. The germline V gene encodes CDR1 LNHDA and CDR2 SQIVND (reference sequence). The CDR3 runs 14 residues. The V and J ends lost 3 bases and 2 bases respectively, with 10 bases between them.

The CDR3 DNA follows: TGTGCCAGCAGCCTTTATAGATCAGGGGCAAATCAGCCCCAGCATTTT. Residues: CASSLYRSGANQPQHF. This chain uses TRBV7-8 with TRBJ1-5; a possible D gene is TRBD1 (6 bases). This CDR3 has 16 residues. Trimming pared 5 bases from V and 4 bases from J, leaving 18 bases between. CDR1 is SGHVS, CDR2 FQNEAQ, per germline.

The table lists this clone with a count of one. The CDR3 loop reads CASGRGPGNTIYF. The CDR3 DNA reads as TGTGCCAGCGGAAGGGGGCCTGGAAACACCATATATTTT. The genes are TRBV19 and TRBJ1-3, with TRBD1 identical over 7 bases. V shed 9 bases and J 2 bases; nucleotides not matched to a gene: 4. CDR1 is LNHDA, CDR2 SQIVND, per germline (reference sequence). CDR3 length: 13 amino acids.

V gene TRBV27 combines with J gene TRBJ2-3; TRBD2 might be the D (6 bases). V gave up 2 bases and J gave up 4 bases, with 19 bases separating them. CDR3 length: 17 residues. Germline values: CDR1 MNHEY, CDR2 SMNVEV (reference sequence). CDR3 DNA: TGTGCCAGCAGTTTAAAGTCGGGGTGGGAGGCGGCAGATACGCAGTATTTT. Translated: CASSLKSGWEAADTQYF.